The 17 T cell receptor beta chains reported below all come from one sample, sequenced in a study of cytotoxic CD8 clonotypes in ibrutinib-treated CLL. Clones were read by immunoSEQ multiplex PCR, and TCRdb kept only the in-frame ones, dropping some. In the table there are approximately 210,000 clones, about 72% of which are singletons. Here the sequenced sample was PBMCs, taken after 24 months of ibrutinib treatment. All receptors come from a human donor with chronic lymphocytic leukemia.

The J gene is TRBJ2-5, the V gene TRBV18, with D possibly being TRBD1 (5 bases). Deletions cut 4 bases from V and 0 bases from J, with 12 bases between. CDR3 length: 15 amino acids. Germline lookup yields CDR1 KGHSH and CDR2 LQKENI. The CDR3 here is CASSRAQGYQETQYF. CDR3 sequence (DNA): TGTGCCAGCTCACGAGCGCAGGGATACCAAGAGACCCAGTACTTC.

The chain employs TRBV9 and TRBJ2-7; tentative D call: TRBD2 (5 bases). V dropped 1 base and J dropped 2 bases, with 13 bases sitting between them. From germline, CDR1 is SGDLS and CDR2 YYNGEE. The length of the CDR3 is 15 residues. CDR3 region: CASSVSSSDPYEQYF. In DNA form, the CDR3 reads TGTGCCAGCAGCGTAAGTAGTAGCGACCCCTACGAGCAGTACTTC.

The chain has TRBV4-1 and TRBJ1-5; 11 bases map to TRBD1. Germline V gene sequence: CDR1 MGHRA, CDR2 YSYEKL. The CDR3 has 15 amino acids. Trimming removed 5 bases from V and 6 bases from J; junction bases left unmatched: 6. CDR3: CASSYRTGGGQPQHF. DNA of the CDR3: TGCGCCAGCAGCTACCGGACAGGGGGCGGTCAGCCCCAGCATTTT.

The chain combines TRBV5-1 with TRBJ2-3, with 12 bases aligning to TRBD2. Per germline, CDR1 SGHRS and CDR2 YFSETQ. The V segment lost 7 bases and the J segment 5 bases; nucleotides outside the gene matches: 8. The CDR3 sequence is 15 residues long. This CDR3 reads CASGRLAGVIDTQYF. The CDR3 DNA reads TGCGCCAGCGGTAGACTAGCGGGAGTTATAGATACGCAGTATTTT.

This clone has only a few counts. This chain connects TRBV30 to TRBJ2-7, with D perhaps TRBD1 (6 bases). Looked up from germline, CDR1 is GTSNPN and CDR2 is SVGIG (reference sequence). Trimming cost V 0 bases and J 7 bases, with 16 bases left between them. The CDR3 is made up of 14 amino acids. The CDR3, as DNA: TGTGCCTGGAGTGTGGGCAGGGGATTGGAAGAGCAGTACTTC. Its translation: CAWSVGRGLEEQYF. Using reference TRBV30 and TRBJ2-7 for the parts outside the CDR3, the full variable domain is SQTIHQWPATLVQPVGSPLSLECTVEGTSNPNLYWYRQAAGRGLQLLFYSVGIGQISSEVPQNLSASRPQDRQFILSSKKLLLSDSGFYLCAWSVGRGLEEQYFGPGTRLTVT.

This clone turned up a few times. The chain joins TRBV27 to TRBJ2-7; D gene ambiguous. The CDR3 covers 11 residues. Germline assignment: CDR1 MNHEY and CDR2 SMNVEV (reference sequence). The V end was cut by 3 bases, the J end by 9 bases, with 9 bases between. CDR3 in amino acids: CASSLGVVQYF. CDR3 DNA: TGTGCCAGCAGTTTGGGTGTGGTGCAGTACTTC.

The chain couples TRBV4-2 to TRBJ2-1, with 13 bases that match TRBD2. The length of the CDR3 is 17 residues. Trimming at V came to 2 bases and at J to 4 bases, leaving 5 bases not matched to a gene. In germline, CDR1 is LGHNA, CDR2 YNFKEQ. In nucleotides, the CDR3 is TGTGCCAGCAGCCAACAACTAGCGGGAGGGTCATACAATGAGCAGTTCTTC. Translating gives CASSQQLAGGSYNEQFF.

This clone was found a few times. V usage is TRBV10-3 and J usage is TRBJ2-7; 12 nucleotides line up with TRBD1. CDR3 size: 16 residues. The V gene end was trimmed by 0 bases and the J gene end by 5 bases; junction bases not matched to a gene: 5. Germline CDR1 ENHRY, CDR2 SYGVKD. The CDR3 DNA is TGTGCCATCAGTGAGTCTTGGGGACAGGGGGCCGACGAGCAGTACTTC. Translating it yields CAISESWGQGADEQYF.

This rearrangement joins TRBV5-4 to TRBJ2-6; no reliable D call. The germline gives CDR1 SGHNT, CDR2 YYREEE (reference sequence). Trimming shortened V by 7 bases and J by 2 bases, and 10 bases separated the two germline ends. The length of the CDR3 is 14 residues. CDR3 coding DNA: TGTGCCAGCTCTGGGGAACCTGGGGCCAACGTCCTGACTTTC. Its translation is CASSGEPGANVLTF.

The genes are TRBV7-9 and TRBJ1-2, with unresolved D. The ends were cut back, 6 bases at V and 7 bases at J, with 15 bases in the middle. CDR3 length: 13 amino acids. The germline CDR1 and CDR2 sequences are SEHNR and FQNEAQ (reference sequence). The CDR3 DNA follows: TGTGCCAGCAGTTTCGACCGCGACGGTGGCTACACCTTC. Its translation: CASSFDRDGGYTF.

This rearrangement joins TRBV19 to TRBJ2-3; 7 bases are shared with TRBD2. This CDR3 has 17 amino acids. V lost 4 bases to trimming and J lost 4 bases; unmatched junction nucleotides: 14. The germline CDR1 and CDR2 sequences are LNHDA and SQIVND (reference sequence). The CDR3 reads CASSSRGSRGGPDTQYF. The CDR3 DNA is TGTGCCAGTAGTAGCCGCGGCTCGAGGGGAGGGCCAGATACGCAGTATTTT. The variable domain in full, completed from reference TRBV19 and TRBJ2-3, reads DGGITQSPKYLFRKEGQNVTLSCEQNLNHDAMYWYRQDPGQGLRLIYYSQIVNDFQKGDIAEGYSVSREKKESFPLTVTSAQKNPTAFYLCASSSRGSRGGPDTQYFGPGTRLTVL.

In this sample, this clone turned up a few times. The rearrangement uses TRBV10-3 and TRBJ1-1; 11 bases line up with TRBD1. J gave up 5 bases and V 4 bases, and 6 bases lay outside the gene matches. CDR3 length: 15 residues. Germline V gives CDR1 ENHRY, CDR2 SYGVKD. CDR3 amino acids: CAISAPDRGRTEAFF. The DNA of the CDR3 is TGTGCCATCAGTGCCCCGGACAGGGGGCGGACTGAAGCTTTCTTT.

The CDR3 protein is CATSRDLNDNEQFF. The CDR3 nucleotides are TGTGCCACCAGCAGAGATCTAAACGACAATGAGCAGTTCTTC. The chain recombines TRBV15 with TRBJ2-1; D ambiguous. Germline CDR1 and CDR2: LNHNV and YYDKDF (reference sequence). This CDR3 is 14 amino acids long. V was pared by 0 bases and J by 5 bases, with 8 bases between.

The rearrangement links TRBV13 to TRBJ2-3, with a possible D match to TRBD1 (6 bases). V lost 1 base and J 2 bases, leaving 19 bases between the germline ends. This CDR3 has 18 residues. CDR1 is PRHDT and CDR2 is FYEKMQ in the germline V gene (reference sequence). CDR3 sequence: CASSLEGYTGPFTDTQYF. CDR3 in DNA: TGTGCCAGCAGCTTAGAGGGGTATACAGGGCCGTTCACAGATACGCAGTATTTT.

The chain joins TRBV9 to TRBJ2-7; 7 positions match TRBD2. After removal of 0 bases from V and 2 bases from J, the junction contained 5 bases not matched to a gene. The CDR3 runs to 15 residues. The germline V gene has CDR1 SGDLS and CDR2 YYNGEE. CDR3 amino acids: CASSVAWGGAYEQYF. For the CDR3, the DNA is TGTGCCAGCAGCGTAGCCTGGGGGGGGGCCTACGAGCAGTACTTC.

CDR3 coding DNA: TGTGCCAGCAGCTTGGCACGGTTATCCTACGAGCAGTACTTC. As protein: CASSLARLSYEQYF. The chain combines TRBV7-6 with TRBJ2-7; D is undetermined. The germline V and J ends were trimmed by 3 bases and 1 base, with 10 bases remaining between them. The CDR3 runs 14 residues. Germline V gene sequence: CDR1 SGHVS, CDR2 FNYEAQ.

V gene TRBV7-9 combines with J gene TRBJ2-1; 10 bases align to TRBD1. V shed 7 bases and J 3 bases; nucleotides not matched to a gene: 9. The germline gives CDR1 SEHNR, CDR2 FQNEAQ (reference sequence). The CDR3 is 16 amino acids. CDR3 loop: CASTIGQGVYYNEQFF. The CDR3, as DNA: TGTGCCAGCACCATTGGACAGGGGGTCTACTACAATGAGCAGTTCTTC.